This T cell receptor (beta chain) was identified during a study of blood T cell repertoires in COVID-19. For the study at large: Whether acute or convalescent, the COVID-19 samples came from the United States, Italy and Spain. PBMCs, B-cell-depleted T cells, or T cells provided the cDNA or gDNA that made up the material.

Trimming stripped 3 bases from V and 4 bases from J, with 15 bases between. Germline CDR1 and CDR2: GTSNPN and SVGIG (reference sequence). The CDR3 has 14 amino acids. Per the authors' pipeline: Reference gene primers were amplified, and this amplification served to estimate nucleated cell counts. TCRdb's table, derived via immunoSEQ multiplex PCR, lists solely in-frame clones and lacks some. That table supplies the V and J calls and clone size; D and trimming were determined from the DNA. The table lists about 220,000 clones, 80% to 90% of them singletons, with 5.1% in the top ten. The V and J genes are TRBV30 and TRBJ1-1; maybe TRBD1 (6 bases). The receptor was isolated from a woman aged 55-75 years who had recovered from COVID-19. The sequenced sample was peripheral blood. The CDR3 loop reads CAWSRGGPSTEAFF. The CDR3 nucleotides are TGTGCCTGGAGCCGGGGGGGGCCGAGCACTGAAGCTTTCTTT.